The 29 T cell receptor beta chains presented below share a single source sample, sequenced in a study of OX40 agonist ivuxolimab in advanced cancers. Generated by immunoSEQ multiplex PCR, the TCRdb table keeps only in-frame clones and is missing some. The table records 25,000 to 35,000 clones, roughly 84% of them present only once. Here the sequenced sample was CD4+ or CD8+ T cells sorted from blood, taken in a trial of the OX40 agonist ivuxolimab. The origin of the receptors is an adult with an advanced solid tumor such as melanoma, head and neck, liver or kidney cancer.

The chain couples TRBV28 to TRBJ1-5; 8 bases match TRBD1. Germline CDR1 is MDHEN and CDR2 is SYDVKM. Trimming cost V 5 bases and J 4 bases; bases outside gene matches: 10. The CDR3 is made up of 16 amino acids. CDR3 nucleotides: TGTGCCAGCAGTCCAGCCGGACAGGGTCTAAATCAGCCCCAGCATTTT. Its translation is CASSPAGQGLNQPQHF.

The genes are TRBV27 and TRBJ2-3; D call uncertain. Trimming stripped 5 bases from V and 0 bases from J, with 6 bases between. This CDR3 comprises 13 residues. In germline, CDR1 is MNHEY, CDR2 SMNVEV (reference sequence). CDR3 DNA sequence: TGTGCCAGCAGTACCGTTAGCACAGATACGCAGTATTTT. It yields the protein CASSTVSTDTQYF.

The chain uses TRBV28 and TRBJ2-1; 9 nucleotides agree with TRBD1. Germline V gene data show CDR1 as MDHEN and CDR2 as SYDVKM. V lost 2 bases, J lost 8 bases, and 4 bases stayed unmatched. The CDR3 has 14 residues. The CDR3 DNA follows: TGTGCCAGCAGTTTAAGGGACAGGGTCGATGAGCAGTTCTTC. Protein product: CASSLRDRVDEQFF. The complete variable domain, with remaining parts taken from reference TRBV28 and TRBJ2-1, reads DVKVTQSSRYLVKRTGEKVFLECVQDMDHENMFWYRQDPGLGLRLIYFSYDVKMKEKGDIPEGYSVSREKKERFSLILESASTNQTSMYLCASSLRDRVDEQFFGPGTRLTVL.

The chain links TRBV11-2 to TRBJ2-7, with 7 bases aligning to TRBD2. V shed 0 bases, J shed 7 bases, and the junction held 15 bases outside the gene matches. Germline CDR1 is SGHAT and CDR2 is FQNNGV. The CDR3 spans 17 residues. The CDR3 spells CASSLEGSLAAWGEQYF. The CDR3 DNA reads as TGTGCCAGCAGCTTAGAGGGCTCCCTAGCGGCCTGGGGGGAGCAGTACTTC.

This rearrangement joins TRBV5-1 to TRBJ1-1; tentative D call: TRBD1 (5 bases). V lost 3 bases to trimming and J lost 0 bases, with 15 bases between them. The V gene's germline CDR1 is SGHRS and CDR2 YFSETQ. The CDR3 extends over 16 amino acids. CDR3 sequence reads: CASSWRGLGVNTEAFF. In DNA, the CDR3 is TGCGCCAGCAGCTGGAGGGGTTTAGGGGTGAACACTGAAGCTTTCTTT.

The chain uses TRBV9 and TRBJ2-7; D not certain. CDR1 is SGDLS and CDR2 is YYNGEE in the germline V gene. V was shortened by 1 base and J by 2 bases, with 13 bases between the two germline ends. This CDR3 comprises 15 residues. The CDR3 loop reads CASSVRASRPYEQYF. CDR3 DNA sequence: TGTGCCAGCAGCGTAAGAGCAAGCAGACCCTACGAGCAGTACTTC.

The chain employs TRBV5-1 and TRBJ1-2; the match to TRBD1 covers 10 bases. The V segment lost 5 bases and the J segment 7 bases; nucleotides outside the gene matches: 8. The CDR3 totals 14 residues. The germline V gene has CDR1 SGHRS and CDR2 YFSETQ. For the CDR3, the DNA is TGCGCCAGCAGGGAGACAGGGGGCAGACGTGGCTACACCTTC. Its protein is CASRETGGRRGYTF. Together with reference TRBV5-1 and TRBJ1-2, the CDR3 gives the full variable domain: KAGVTQTPRYLIKTRGQQVTLSCSPISGHRSVSWYQQTPGQGLQFLFEYFSETQRNKGNFPGRFSGRQFSNSRSEMNVSTLELGDSALYLCASRETGGRRGYTFGSGTRLTVV.

The V call is TRBV7-9, the J call TRBJ2-7, with a possible D match to TRBD2 (5 bases). Germline CDR1 reads SEHNR; CDR2 reads FQNEAQ (reference sequence). The CDR3 covers 15 residues. V was pared by 1 base and J by 6 bases, with 16 bases between. The CDR3 is CASSLGSGSGFEQYF. DNA of the CDR3: TGTGCCAGCAGCTTAGGGTCCGGTTCGGGATTCGAGCAGTACTTC.

V is TRBV10-3 and J is TRBJ2-7, with TRBD2 matching 12 bases. The CDR3 has 15 amino acids. CDR1 ENHRY and CDR2 SYGVKD come from the germline V gene. Trimming at V came to 0 bases and at J to 7 bases, leaving 4 bases not matched to a gene. The CDR3 coding sequence is TGTGCCATCAGTGAGTCTTTGACTAGCGGGAGTGAGCAGTACTTC. Residues: CAISESLTSGSEQYF.

The gene calls are TRBV4-1 and TRBJ2-3; 9 bases are a match to TRBD2. The germline CDR1 and CDR2 sequences are MGHRA and YSYEKL. The V segment lost 0 bases and the J segment 3 bases; nucleotides outside the gene matches: 7. This CDR3 spans 17 amino acids. CDR3 nucleotides: TGCGCCAGCAGCCAAGATAGGCTAGCGGGATTTACAGATACGCAGTATTTT. It yields the protein CASSQDRLAGFTDTQYF.

The J gene is TRBJ2-1, the V gene TRBV27, with D hard to call. This CDR3 contains 12 residues. Germline values: CDR1 MNHEY, CDR2 SMNVEV (reference sequence). Trimming took 5 bases from V and 4 from J, leaving 6 bases between them. CDR3 DNA: TGTGCCAGCAGTGACAAGTACAATGAGCAGTTCTTC. This gives the protein CASSDKYNEQFF.

This clone has just a few counts. The rearrangement joins TRBV7-9 to TRBJ1-4; D is possibly TRBD1 (5 bases). Germline V gene sequence: CDR1 SEHNR, CDR2 FQNEAQ (reference sequence). This CDR3 is built from 14 residues. V gave up 0 bases and J gave up 7 bases, with 9 bases separating them. CDR3 coding DNA: TGTGCCAGCAGCTTAGCGGGGGGGAGTGAAAAACTGTTTTTT. It codes for CASSLAGGSEKLFF.

This rearrangement joins TRBV5-1 to TRBJ2-2; 7 bases match TRBD2. Germline V gene sequence: CDR1 SGHRS, CDR2 YFSETQ. V lost 4 bases, J lost 6 bases, and 15 bases stayed unmatched. The CDR3 contains 17 residues. The CDR3 is CASSPLIAGSGPGELFF. In DNA, the CDR3 is TGCGCCAGCAGCCCCCTAATAGCGGGCTCCGGGCCCGGGGAGCTGTTTTTT. Drawing the rest from reference TRBV5-1 and TRBJ2-2, the complete variable domain is KAGVTQTPRYLIKTRGQQVTLSCSPISGHRSVSWYQQTPGQGLQFLFEYFSETQRNKGNFPGRFSGRQFSNSRSEMNVSTLELGDSALYLCASSPLIAGSGPGELFFGEGSRLTVL.

The chain recombines TRBV4-1 with TRBJ2-7; D not resolved. There are 13 residues in the CDR3. Germline values: CDR1 MGHRA, CDR2 YSYEKL. Trimming shortened V by 4 bases and J by 5 bases, and 12 bases separated the two germline ends. As DNA, the CDR3 is TGCGCCAGCAGCCCCCCGGGCACGCACGAGCAGTACTTC. Protein sequence: CASSPPGTHEQYF.

CDR3 in DNA: TGTGCCGTCGGGGGTACGCAGTATTTT. Residues: CAVGGTQYF. The chain is built from TRBV13 and TRBJ2-3; possible D gene TRBD2, 6 bases. This CDR3 is built from 9 residues. Germline V gene data show CDR1 as PRHDT and CDR2 as FYEKMQ (reference sequence). V shed 11 bases and J shed 8 bases, with 8 bases lying between them.

The V gene is TRBV29-1, the J gene TRBJ2-1, with D perhaps being TRBD1 or TRBD2 (5 bases each). The germline gives CDR1 SQVTM, CDR2 ANQGSEA. The V end was cut by 7 bases, the J end by 8 bases, with 18 bases between. The CDR3 spans 13 residues. CDR3 bases: TGCAGCGAAAGGGACCACAGAACCCATGAGCAGTTCTTC. It translates to CSERDHRTHEQFF.

This rearrangement joins TRBV27 to TRBJ2-1; D gene unclear. The CDR3 consists of 13 residues. Deletions cut 8 bases from V and 5 bases from J, with 13 bases between. Germline-derived CDR1 and CDR2 are MNHEY and SMNVEV (reference sequence). Here the CDR3 DNA reads TGTGCCAGCCAACGGATCGGAAACAATGAGCAGTTCTTC. This codes for CASQRIGNNEQFF.

The gene calls are TRBV15 and TRBJ2-5; 9 positions match TRBD2. V shed 2 bases, J shed 0 bases, and the junction held 4 bases outside the gene matches. This CDR3 has 16 amino acids. The V gene's germline CDR1 is LNHNV and CDR2 YYDKDF (reference sequence). This CDR3 is CATSRLAGEYQETQYF. DNA of the CDR3: TGTGCCACCAGCAGATTAGCGGGAGAGTACCAAGAGACCCAGTACTTC.

The chain combines TRBV4-1 with TRBJ1-4; 9 positions match TRBD1. The V gene end was trimmed by 3 bases and the J gene end by 4 bases; junction bases not matched to a gene: 6. The CDR3 runs to 16 residues. Per the germline V gene, CDR1 is MGHRA and CDR2 is YSYEKL. The DNA for the CDR3 is TGCGCCAGCAGCCAGGAGGACAGGGGAATTAATGAAAAACTGTTTTTT. It specifies CASSQEDRGINEKLFF.

This rearrangement joins TRBV7-6 to TRBJ1-2, with unresolved D. The germline gives CDR1 SGHVS, CDR2 FNYEAQ. The CDR3 consists of 16 residues. Trimming removed 3 bases from V and 0 bases from J, with 14 bases in between. The CDR3 coding sequence is TGTGCCAGCAGCTTTGGAGGGCCCCCTACTAACTATGGCTACACCTTC. Its protein is CASSFGGPPTNYGYTF.

This clone was found a few times. The CDR3 protein is CASNGYEQYF. In DNA, the CDR3 is TGTGCCAGCAACGGCTACGAGCAGTACTTC. V and J are TRBV2 and TRBJ2-7; D not certain. Looked up from germline, CDR1 is SNHLY and CDR2 is FYNNEI. The V gene lost 7 bases and the J gene lost 3 bases, with 4 bases spanning the gap. The CDR3 has 10 amino acids.

V and J are TRBV7-9 and TRBJ1-6; D is possibly TRBD1 (6 bases). The CDR3 spans 14 residues. Germline V gives CDR1 SEHNR, CDR2 FQNEAQ (reference sequence). V lost 7 bases, J lost 9 bases, and 16 bases lay in between. The chain's CDR3 is CASTNGGRISPLHF. The CDR3 DNA sequence: TGTGCCAGCACCAACGGGGGGCGCATTTCACCCCTCCACTTT. The whole variable domain, filled in from reference TRBV7-9 and TRBJ1-6, reads DTGVSQNPRHKITKRGQNVTFRCDPISEHNRLYWYRQTLGQGPEFLTYFQNEAQLEKSRLLSDRFSAERPKGSFSTLEIQRTEQGDSAMYLCASTNGGRISPLHFGNGTRLTVT.

The chain employs TRBV9 and TRBJ2-1; no firm D call. V lost 0 bases, J lost 9 bases, and 7 bases lay in between. Germline values: CDR1 SGDLS, CDR2 YYNGEE. CDR3 length: 12 amino acids. The CDR3 DNA is TGTGCCAGCAGCGTAGCAGTGGGTGAGCAGTTCTTC. This gives the protein CASSVAVGEQFF.

This sequence joins TRBV11-2 and TRBJ1-5; 9 bases fit TRBD1. CDR3 length: 18 residues. Losses at the gene ends were 5 bases for V and 0 bases for J; bases not matched to a gene: 11. Germline lookup yields CDR1 SGHAT and CDR2 FQNNGV. CDR3 residues: CASSPRDRVPNSNQPQHF. The CDR3 DNA follows: TGTGCCAGCAGCCCCAGGGACAGGGTCCCTAATAGCAATCAGCCCCAGCATTTT.

Only a few counts were recorded for this clone. Other DNA sequences in this sample translate to the same CDR3. This rearrangement joins TRBV9 to TRBJ1-3, with D maybe TRBD1 (5 bases). Per the germline V gene, CDR1 is SGDLS and CDR2 is YYNGEE. Trimming shortened V by 0 bases and J by 0 bases, and 10 bases separated the two germline ends. The CDR3 contains 16 residues. CDR3: CASSVGYRSSGNTIYF. DNA for the CDR3: TGTGCCAGCAGCGTAGGTTACAGGAGCTCTGGAAACACCATATATTTT.

CDR3 amino acids: CASSLGNGNEQFF. The CDR3 coding sequence is TGTGCCAGCAGTTTGGGAAATGGAAATGAGCAGTTCTTC. The chain employs TRBV28 and TRBJ2-1; D is unresolved. Germline V gene sequence: CDR1 MDHEN, CDR2 SYDVKM. The germline V and J ends were trimmed by 3 bases and 7 bases, with 10 bases remaining between them. The CDR3 is 13 residues long.

The chain is built from TRBV11-3 and TRBJ1-1, with a possible D match to TRBD1 (5 bases). Germline lookup yields CDR1 SGHNT and CDR2 YENEEA. The V gene lost 3 bases and the J gene lost 6 bases, with 11 bases spanning the gap. The CDR3 totals 13 residues. CDR3: CASSFGHRAEAFF. The CDR3 coding sequence is TGTGCCAGCAGCTTCGGACACCGGGCTGAAGCTTTCTTT.

The chain recombines TRBV5-1 with TRBJ2-7, with 9 bases aligning to TRBD1. The CDR3 covers 13 residues. The germline V gene encodes CDR1 SGHRS and CDR2 YFSETQ. J was trimmed by 6 bases and V by 4 bases; bases with no gene match: 5. Here the CDR3 reads CASSGTGFGEQYF. CDR3 in DNA: TGCGCCAGCAGCGGGACAGGGTTCGGCGAGCAGTACTTC.

V usage is TRBV11-2 and J usage is TRBJ2-7; D might be TRBD1 (6 bases). The germline gives CDR1 SGHAT, CDR2 FQNNGV. The CDR3 length is 15 residues. Trimming removed 5 bases from V and 4 bases from J, with 18 bases in between. CDR3 amino acids: CASSQTGGMIYEQYF. In nucleotides, the CDR3 is TGTGCCAGCAGCCAGACAGGAGGAATGATATACGAGCAGTACTTC.